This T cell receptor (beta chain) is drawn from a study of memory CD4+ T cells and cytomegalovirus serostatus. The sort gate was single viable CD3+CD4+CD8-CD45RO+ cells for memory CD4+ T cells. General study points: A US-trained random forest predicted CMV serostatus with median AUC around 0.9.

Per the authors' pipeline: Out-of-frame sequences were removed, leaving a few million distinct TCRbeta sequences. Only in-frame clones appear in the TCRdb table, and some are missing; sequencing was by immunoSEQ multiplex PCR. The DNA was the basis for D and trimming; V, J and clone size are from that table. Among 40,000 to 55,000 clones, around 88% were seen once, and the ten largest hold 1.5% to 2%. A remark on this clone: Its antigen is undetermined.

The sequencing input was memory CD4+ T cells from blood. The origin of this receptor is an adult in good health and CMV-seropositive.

The CDR3: CASSLRDRLPYGYTF. The DNA of the CDR3 is TGTGCCAGCAGTTTAAGGGACAGGCTACCCTATGGCTACACCTTC. The chain recombines TRBV28 with TRBJ1-2, with 8 bases aligning to TRBD1. This CDR3 comprises 15 residues. The V gene end was trimmed by 2 bases and the J gene end by 4 bases; junction bases not matched to a gene: 6. Germline V gives CDR1 MDHEN, CDR2 SYDVKM.